This entry concerns a single T cell receptor (beta chain). All enrollees were roughly 18 to 100 years old and from fewer than 30 US areas. Clones were sequenced by immunoSEQ multiplex PCR, and TCRdb holds only the in-frame ones, with some missing. Of fewer than 200,000 clones in the sample, around 80% are singletons; the top ten hold under 9.5%. The sample originates from a study of blood T cell repertoires in COVID-19. About the research overall: There were acute and convalescent COVID-19 samples, and they came from the United States, Italy and Spain.

The CDR3 is made up of 16 amino acids. Germline CDR1 is MGHDK and CDR2 is SYGVNS. Trimming stripped 5 bases from V and 0 bases from J, with 14 bases between. The sample taken for sequencing was PBMCs or T cells enriched from blood (not recorded which). The chain joins TRBV25-1 to TRBJ1-5; D is ambiguous. This TCR was recovered from a man aged 50 to 60 who had recovered from COVID-19. As DNA, the CDR3 is TGTGCCAGCAGTCCCCCAGGCAGCAATAGCAATCAGCCCCAGCATTTT. As protein: CASSPPGSNSNQPQHF.